The present TCR beta chain was sequenced within a study of beta chain features in type 1 diabetes. The CDR3 contains 15 residues. Germline V CDR1 and CDR2: ENHRY, SYGVKD. V dropped 2 bases and J dropped 7 bases, with 17 bases sitting between them. Expressed TCRB transcripts were sequenced because the isolated RNA had all been reverse transcribed beforehand. Sequenced by immunoSEQ multiplex PCR; TCRdb stores in-frame clones only, minus some. The sample includes about 140,000 clones, roughly 9.3% of them seen just once. This sequence originates from a woman aged 40 to 55 in good health. Sequencing was done on a sample of central memory CD4+ T cells from blood. This chain joins TRBV10-3 and TRBJ1-2; D may be TRBD1 (5 bases). The CDR3 reads CAISETETGFSGYTF. The DNA for the CDR3 is TGTGCCATCAGTGAGACCGAAACAGGTTTCTCTGGCTACACCTTC.